The rows below give T cell receptor beta chains drawn from one sample of a study of shared T cell receptors in the human thymus. Clones were sequenced by immunoSEQ multiplex PCR, and TCRdb holds only the in-frame ones, with some missing. Of about 660,000 clones in the sample, roughly 90% were seen once. This sample also belongs to another study, concerning human thymus T cells.

The specimen sequenced was thymocytes. These receptors were obtained from a boy under three years old with a congenital heart defect. Both conserved end residues are part of each CDR3. Fields, in order: D gene, J gene, V gene, clone size, CDR3 DNA, CDR3 protein. D genes are given only for firm matches. Not every row has a clone size; where given, it reads once, few, many or a size class.

>NA|TRBJ1-2|TRBV7-9|NA
TGTGCCAGCAGCTTAGATGGGGCCCTTGACCACTATGGCTACACCTTC
CASSLDGALDHYGYTF
>NA|TRBJ2-7|TRBV28|NA
TGTGCCAGCAGTTTAGGGTTCAAGGGAGGCGAGCAGTACTTC
CASSLGFKGGEQYF
>NA|TRBJ2-5|TRBV11-3|NA
TGTGCCAGCAGCCTAAACAGGGACCAGCAGTACTTC
CASSLNRDQQYF
>TRBD2|TRBJ2-2|TRBV5-1|NA
TGCGCCAGCAGGGGGGGACTAGCGGATAACACCGGGGAGCTGTTTTTT
CASRGGLADNTGELFF
>TRBD2|TRBJ2-7|TRBV11-2|NA
TGTGCCAGCAGGCGCTCTAGCGGGAGCTCCTACGAGCAGTACTTC
CASRRSSGSSYEQYF
>TRBD1|TRBJ2-1|TRBV7-3|NA
TGTGCCAGCAGCCGGACAGGGGAGGCATACAATGAGCAGTTCTTC
CASSRTGEAYNEQFF
>TRBD2|TRBJ2-1|TRBV9|NA
TGTGCCAGCAGCCCAATCGGGACTAGCGGTCGGGGGGGAAATGAGCAGTTCTTC
CASSPIGTSGRGGNEQFF
>TRBD2|TRBJ2-3|TRBV5-1|NA
TGCGCCAGCAGCTTGCAAGGACTAGCAGATACGCAGTATTTT
CASSLQGLADTQYF
>NA|TRBJ2-3|TRBV30|NA
TGTGCCTTCAGAGCGCACCTCAGCACAGATACGCAGTATTTT
CAFRAHLSTDTQYF
>TRBD2|TRBJ2-5|TRBV10-3|NA
TGTGCCATCAGTGGGGCTAGCGGGAGCGAAGAGACCCAGTACTTC
CAISGASGSEETQYF
>TRBD1|TRBJ2-7|TRBV19|NA
TGTGCCAGTAGTAACAGGGGCCGGAGCGCCTACGAGCAGTACTTC
CASSNRGRSAYEQYF
>TRBD1|TRBJ2-3|TRBV7-2|NA
TGTGCCAGCAGCTTAGAGACCCGGGACAGGGAACTAAGAGATACGCAGTATTTT
CASSLETRDRELRDTQYF
>TRBD1|TRBJ2-7|TRBV19|NA
TGTGCCAGTAGTATGGGGGACAGGTCCCACGAGCAGTACTTC
CASSMGDRSHEQYF
>NA|TRBJ2-7|TRBV6-1|NA
TGTGCCAGCAGGCTTCCTAGCGCCACCTACGAGCAGTACTTC
CASRLPSATYEQYF
>NA|TRBJ2-1|TRBV30|NA
TGTGCCTGGAGTGCCGGAGGGGGGCCGGGGAGGGCCTACAATGAGCAGTTCTTC
CAWSAGGGPGRAYNEQFF
>TRBD2|TRBJ2-1|TRBV5-6|NA
TGTGCCAGCAGCTTGTGGCTAGCGGACTACAATGAGCAGTTCTTC
CASSLWLADYNEQFF
>TRBD1|TRBJ1-2|TRBV25-1|NA
TGTGCCAGCAGTGCCCGAACAGGGGAAATCGGCTACACCTTC
CASSARTGEIGYTF
>TRBD2|TRBJ2-3|TRBV10-2|once
TGCGCCAGCATGCGGACTAGCACCGATACGCAGTATTTT
CASMRTSTDTQYF
>NA|TRBJ2-1|TRBV7-8|NA
TGTGCCAGCAGCCTTCAGGAAGGTGAGCAGTTCTTC
CASSLQEGEQFF
>TRBD2|TRBJ2-3|TRBV5-4|NA
TGTGCCAGCAGCTCCACTAGCGGGAGGCCTCGGAGCACAGATACGCAGTATTTT
CASSSTSGRPRSTDTQYF
>NA|TRBJ1-1|TRBV5-1|NA
TGCGCCAGCAGCTTGGACAGTGTGAACACTGAAGCTTTCTTT
CASSLDSVNTEAFF
>TRBD2|TRBJ2-3|TRBV27|NA
TGTGCCAGCAGTTCCCTCATAGCGGGAGGGCCAGATACGCAGTATTTT
CASSSLIAGGPDTQYF
>TRBD1|TRBJ1-4|TRBV19|NA
TGTGCCAGTAGCCATTTAGGCGACAGGGGCCGCAATGAAAAACTGTTTTTT
CASSHLGDRGRNEKLFF
>TRBD2|TRBJ2-1|TRBV5-1|NA
TGCGCCAGCAGCTTGATCCCTAGCGGGAGGTTAAATGAGCAGTTCTTC
CASSLIPSGRLNEQFF
>TRBD2|TRBJ2-7|TRBV10-1|NA
TGCGCCAGCAGTGAACTAGCGTCCTACGAGCAGTACTTC
CASSELASYEQYF
>NA|TRBJ2-6|TRBV4-3|NA
TGCGCCAGCAGTAAGAGGCCAAGACCGGGGGCCAACGTCCTGACTTTC
CASSKRPRPGANVLTF
>NA|TRBJ2-3|TRBV5-1|NA
TGCGCCAGCAGCTTGAATGCGGTTAGCACAGATACGCAGTATTTT
CASSLNAVSTDTQYF
>TRBD1|TRBJ2-7|TRBV9|NA
TGTGCCAGCAGCGTAGAGGACAGGGTGGGTGAGCAGTACTTC
CASSVEDRVGEQYF
>TRBD1|TRBJ2-2|TRBV6-6|NA
TGTGCCAGCAGCCAACCCCGGACAGGGACCGGGGAGCTGTTTTTT
CASSQPRTGTGELFF
>NA|TRBJ2-7|TRBV27|NA
TGTGCCAGCAGCCCTGCCCTGGCGGGACCCTACGAGCAGTACTTC
CASSPALAGPYEQYF
>NA|TRBJ2-1|TRBV14|few
TGTGCCAGCAGCCAAGACAGGGGAAGGGATGAGCAGTTCTTC
CASSQDRGRDEQFF
>NA|TRBJ2-3|TRBV11-2|NA
TGTGCCAGCAGCCGAGGGGGGGGCCCAGATACGCAGTATTTT
CASSRGGGPDTQYF
>NA|TRBJ2-2|TRBV14|NA
TGTGCCAGCAGCCAAGCACAGGAAGTGAACACCGGGGAGCTGTTTTTT
CASSQAQEVNTGELFF
>TRBD2|TRBJ2-3|TRBV4-3|NA
TGCGCCAGCAGCCCCCCCTCTAGCGGGAGGGGATACACAGATACGCAGTATTTT
CASSPPSSGRGYTDTQYF
>NA|TRBJ1-2|TRBV6-6|few
TGTGCCAGCAGTTCCCCACAAAAGACGGGAATGTGGGGCTACACCTTC
CASSSPQKTGMWGYTF
>TRBD2|TRBJ2-7|TRBV7-8|NA
TGTGCCAGCAGCCCGGGGCCCACTAGAGCGGGAGCCTCTACACAGCAGTACTTC
CASSPGPTRAGASTQQYF
>NA|TRBJ2-7|TRBV6-5|NA
TGTGCCAGCAGTTACTCGAGTACCGGGAATGGGGACGAGCAGTACTTC
CASSYSSTGNGDEQYF
>NA|TRBJ2-1|TRBV19|NA
TGTGCCAGTATGGCACAGCATGAGCAGTTCTTC
CASMAQHEQFF
>TRBD2|TRBJ2-3|TRBV7-6|NA
TGTGCCAGCAGCCTTAGCGGGGCCACAGATACGCAGTATTTT
CASSLSGATDTQYF
>NA|TRBJ2-7|TRBV4-3|NA
TGCGCCAGCAGCCAAGTTGGGGCAGGGCCCCACGAGCAGTACTTC
CASSQVGAGPHEQYF
>NA|TRBJ1-5|TRBV10-2|NA
TGCGCCAGCAGTGAGAGGCAGGGGATCAATCAGCCCCAGCATTTT
CASSERQGINQPQHF
>TRBD2|TRBJ2-5|TRBV6-5|NA
TGTGCCAGCAGTTACGCGGGAGGGCTGGAGACCCAGTACTTC
CASSYAGGLETQYF